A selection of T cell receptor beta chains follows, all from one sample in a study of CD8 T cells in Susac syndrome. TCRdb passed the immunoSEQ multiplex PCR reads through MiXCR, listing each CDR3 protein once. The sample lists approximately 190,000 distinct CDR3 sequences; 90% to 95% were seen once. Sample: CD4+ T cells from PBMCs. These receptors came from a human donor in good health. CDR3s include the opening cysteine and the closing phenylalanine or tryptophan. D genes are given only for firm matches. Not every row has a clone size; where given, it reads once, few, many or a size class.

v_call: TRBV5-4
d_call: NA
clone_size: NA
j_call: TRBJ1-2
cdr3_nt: TGTGCCAGCAGCTCCTCCGGGACGGGGAGGTACTATGGCTACACCTTC
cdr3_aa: CASSSSGTGRYYGYTF

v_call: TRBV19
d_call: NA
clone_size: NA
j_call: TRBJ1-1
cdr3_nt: TGTGCCAGTACCATCGACAGAACCACTGAAGCTTTCTTT
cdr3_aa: CASTIDRTTEAFF

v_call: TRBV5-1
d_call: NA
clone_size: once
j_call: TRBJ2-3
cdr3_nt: TGCGCCAGCAGCTTGGCAGGGGGGTTCGGGGATACGCAGTATTTT
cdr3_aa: CASSLAGGFGDTQYF

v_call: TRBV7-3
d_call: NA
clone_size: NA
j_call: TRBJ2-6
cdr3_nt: TGTGCCAGCAGCTTGAGGGACTCTGGGGCCAACGTCCTGACTTTC
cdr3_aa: CASSLRDSGANVLTF

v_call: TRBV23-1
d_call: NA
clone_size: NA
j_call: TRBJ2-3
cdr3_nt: TGCGCCAGCAGTGGTCAGCGCCATTTT
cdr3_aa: CASSGQRHF

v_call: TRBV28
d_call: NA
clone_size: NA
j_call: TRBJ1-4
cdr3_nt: TGTGCCAGCAGCGTTCACCCCCTGAATGAAAAACTGTTTTTT
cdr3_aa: CASSVHPLNEKLFF

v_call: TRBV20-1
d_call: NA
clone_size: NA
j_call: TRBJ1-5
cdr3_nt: TGCAGTGCTAGGAGGGGACGGGTTAACAATCAGCCCCAGCATTTT
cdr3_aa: CSARRGRVNNQPQHF

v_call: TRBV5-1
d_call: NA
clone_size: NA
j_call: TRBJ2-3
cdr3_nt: TGCGCCAGCGGGAGAGGGGGACTCACAGATACGCAGTATTTT
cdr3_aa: CASGRGGLTDTQYF

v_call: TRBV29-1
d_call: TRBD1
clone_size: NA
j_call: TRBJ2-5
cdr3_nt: TGCAGCGTGTACGGGACAGGGGTACAAGAGACCCAGTACTTC
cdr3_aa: CSVYGTGVQETQYF

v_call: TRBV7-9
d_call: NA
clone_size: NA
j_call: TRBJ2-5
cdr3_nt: TGTGCCAGCAGTGCCCGGATATACGAGACCCAGTACTTC
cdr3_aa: CASSARIYETQYF

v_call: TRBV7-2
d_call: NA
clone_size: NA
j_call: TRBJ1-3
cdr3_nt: TGTGCCAGCAGCTTAGACAGGGGAAACACCATATATTTT
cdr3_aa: CASSLDRGNTIYF

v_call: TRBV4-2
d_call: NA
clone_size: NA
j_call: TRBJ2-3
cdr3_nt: TGTGCCAGCAGCCAAGAAGGGCCAGCGGTTAGCACAGATACGCAGTATTTT
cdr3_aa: CASSQEGPAVSTDTQYF

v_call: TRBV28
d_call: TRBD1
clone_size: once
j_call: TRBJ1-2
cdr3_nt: TGTGCCAGCAGACCAGGGGGGGACAACTATGGCTACACCTTC
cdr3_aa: CASRPGGDNYGYTF

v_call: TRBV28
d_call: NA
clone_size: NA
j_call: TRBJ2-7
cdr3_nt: TGTGCCAGCAGTTTGGTCGCCTACGAGCAGTACTTC
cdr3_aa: CASSLVAYEQYF

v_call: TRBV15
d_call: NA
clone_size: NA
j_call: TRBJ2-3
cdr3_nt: TGTGCCACCAGCAGGGGCCGGGGTAACACAGATACGCAGTATTTT
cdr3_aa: CATSRGRGNTDTQYF

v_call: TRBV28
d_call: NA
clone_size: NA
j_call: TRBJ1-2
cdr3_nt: TGTGCCAGCAGTTTCCTCGGGGTGGGTCTACAGCGAGTCGGCTACACCTTC
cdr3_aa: CASSFLGVGLQRVGYTF

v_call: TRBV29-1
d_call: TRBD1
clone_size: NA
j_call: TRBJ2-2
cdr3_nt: TGCAGCGTTGGTGGACAGGGGCGAACCGGGGAGCTGTTTTTT
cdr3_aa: CSVGGQGRTGELFF

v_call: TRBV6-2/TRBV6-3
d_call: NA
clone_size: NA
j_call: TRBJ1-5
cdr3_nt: TGTGCCAGCAGTTACGGGCCTCTGCCCCAGCATTTT
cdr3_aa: CASSYGPLPQHF

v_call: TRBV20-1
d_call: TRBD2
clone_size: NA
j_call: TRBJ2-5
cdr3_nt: TGCAGTGCTTCATTAGGGACTAGCGGAGAGACCCAGTACTTC
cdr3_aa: CSASLGTSGETQYF

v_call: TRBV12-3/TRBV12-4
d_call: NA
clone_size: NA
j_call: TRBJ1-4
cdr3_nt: TGTGCCAGCACCCCAGACTGGGGGGGTGAAAAACTGTTTTTT
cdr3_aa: CASTPDWGGEKLFF

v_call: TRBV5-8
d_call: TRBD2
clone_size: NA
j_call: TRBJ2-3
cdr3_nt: TGTGCCAGCAGCTTCGGACTAGCGGGGGGGCAGAGCACAGATACGCAGTATTTT
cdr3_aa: CASSFGLAGGQSTDTQYF

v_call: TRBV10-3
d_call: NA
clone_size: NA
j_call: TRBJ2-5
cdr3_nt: TGTGCCATCAGTGAACCACTACCTCAAGAGACCCAGTACTTC
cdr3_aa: CAISEPLPQETQYF

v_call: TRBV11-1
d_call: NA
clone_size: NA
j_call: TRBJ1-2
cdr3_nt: TGTGCCAGCAGCGCAGGGTATGGCTACACCTTC
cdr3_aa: CASSAGYGYTF

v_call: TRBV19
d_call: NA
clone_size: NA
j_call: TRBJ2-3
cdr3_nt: TGTGCCAGTACCCAATTAGGGGCGAGCACAGATACGCAGTATTTT
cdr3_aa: CASTQLGASTDTQYF

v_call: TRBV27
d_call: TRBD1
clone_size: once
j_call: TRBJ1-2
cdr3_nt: TGTGCCAGCAGTCCCCAACAGGGGTACGACTATGGCTACACCTTC
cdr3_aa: CASSPQQGYDYGYTF

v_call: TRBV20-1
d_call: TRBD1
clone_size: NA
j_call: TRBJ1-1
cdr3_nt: TGCAGTGCTAGAGAGCCCGAGGGACAGCGAAACACTGAAGCTTTCTTT
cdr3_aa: CSAREPEGQRNTEAFF

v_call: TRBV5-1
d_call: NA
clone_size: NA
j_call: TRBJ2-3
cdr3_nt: TGCGCCAGCAGCTTAGGGCTAGCCTCAGATACGCAGTATTTT
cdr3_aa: CASSLGLASDTQYF

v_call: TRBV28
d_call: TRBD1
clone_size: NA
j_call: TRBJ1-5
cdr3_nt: TGTGCCAGCACTCTGACAGGGGCTAGCAATCAGCCCCAGCATTTT
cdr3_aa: CASTLTGASNQPQHF